The clone carrying this T cell receptor beta chain was counted ten times or more. What it binds is not known. The data stem from a study of beta chain features in type 1 diabetes. Study observations and caveats: Insertions at VDJ junctions were less frequent in type 1 diabetes patients. These patients also deleted more nucleotides at the same junctions. When Type 1 diabetes patients were examined, their TCRB CDR3s proved moderately but significantly shorter in all four CD4+ subsets. Whether TCRB rearrangement is influenced by HLA type was left unresolved in this analysis.

Sequenced material consisted of expressed TCRB transcripts (all of the isolated RNA was reverse transcribed). Sequencing of naive, central memory and regulatory T cell samples gave an average of around 3.5 million reads. Method: immunoSEQ multiplex PCR; TCRdb's copy keeps in-frame clones and lacks some. The sample includes 120,000 to 150,000 clones, 6.9% of them seen just once. CDR1 SGHRS and CDR2 YFSETQ come from the germline V gene. The CDR3 is 15 amino acids. With V trimmed by 4 bases and J by 5 bases, 4 bases remained unmatched. The sequenced sample was central memory CD4+ T cells from blood. The V gene is TRBV5-1, the J gene TRBJ2-3, with TRBD2 identical over 13 bases. The sequence derives from a woman in her twenties or thirties in good health. For the CDR3, the DNA is TGCGCCAGCAGCCTCGGGACTAGCGGGGAAGATACGCAGTATTTT. Its translation: CASSLGTSGEDTQYF.